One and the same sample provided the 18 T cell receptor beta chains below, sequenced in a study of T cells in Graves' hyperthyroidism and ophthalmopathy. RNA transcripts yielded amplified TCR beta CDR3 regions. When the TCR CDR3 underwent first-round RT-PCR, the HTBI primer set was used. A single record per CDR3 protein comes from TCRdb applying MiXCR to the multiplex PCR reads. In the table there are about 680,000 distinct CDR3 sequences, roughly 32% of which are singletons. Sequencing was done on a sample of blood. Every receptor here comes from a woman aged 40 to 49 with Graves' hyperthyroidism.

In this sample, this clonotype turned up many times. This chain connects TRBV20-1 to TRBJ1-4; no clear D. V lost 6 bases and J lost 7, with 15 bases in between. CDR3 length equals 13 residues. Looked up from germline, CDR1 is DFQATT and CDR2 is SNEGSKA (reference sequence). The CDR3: CSAGAQFGEKLFF. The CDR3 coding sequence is TGCAGTGCGGGAGCCCAATTTGGTGAAAAACTGTTTTTT.

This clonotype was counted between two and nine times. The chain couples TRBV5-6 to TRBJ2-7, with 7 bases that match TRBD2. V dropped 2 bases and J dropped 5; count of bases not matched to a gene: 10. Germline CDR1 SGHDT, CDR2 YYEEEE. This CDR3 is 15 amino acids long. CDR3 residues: CASSFGGSLGDEQYF. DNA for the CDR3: TGTGCCAGCAGCTTCGGGGGGAGCCTTGGAGACGAGCAGTACTTC.

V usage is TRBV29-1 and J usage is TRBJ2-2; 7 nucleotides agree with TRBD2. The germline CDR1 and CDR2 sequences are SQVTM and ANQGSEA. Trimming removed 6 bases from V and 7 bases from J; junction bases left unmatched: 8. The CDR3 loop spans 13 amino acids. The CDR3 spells CSVVGGVGGELFF. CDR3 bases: TGCAGCGTAGTTGGGGGGGTTGGCGGGGAGCTGTTTTTT.

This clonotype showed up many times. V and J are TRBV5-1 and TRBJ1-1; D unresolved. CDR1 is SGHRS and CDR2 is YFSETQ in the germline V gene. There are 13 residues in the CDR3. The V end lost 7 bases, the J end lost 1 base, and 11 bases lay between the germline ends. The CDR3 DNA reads TGCGCCAGCGGATTACAGACGAACACTGAAGCTTTCTTT. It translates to CASGLQTNTEAFF.

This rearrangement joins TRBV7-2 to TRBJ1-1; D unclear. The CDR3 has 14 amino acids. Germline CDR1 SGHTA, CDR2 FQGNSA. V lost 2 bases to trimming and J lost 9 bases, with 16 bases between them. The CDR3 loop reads CASSLMVTGVQAFF. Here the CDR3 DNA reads TGTGCCAGCAGCTTAATGGTTACCGGGGTTCAAGCTTTCTTT.

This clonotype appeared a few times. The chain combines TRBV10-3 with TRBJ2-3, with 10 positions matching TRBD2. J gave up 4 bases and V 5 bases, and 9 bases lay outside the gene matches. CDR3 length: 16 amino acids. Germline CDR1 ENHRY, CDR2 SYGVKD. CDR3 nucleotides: TGTGCCATCAGTAAGACTAGCGGGTTTACTGCAGATACGCAGTATTTT. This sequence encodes CAISKTSGFTADTQYF.

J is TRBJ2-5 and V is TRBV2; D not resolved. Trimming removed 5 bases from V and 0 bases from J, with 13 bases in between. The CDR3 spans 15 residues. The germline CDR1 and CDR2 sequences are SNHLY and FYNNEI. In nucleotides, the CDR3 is TGTGCCAGCAGTCCCAGAATAGCAGACCAAGAGACCCAGTACTTC. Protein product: CASSPRIADQETQYF.

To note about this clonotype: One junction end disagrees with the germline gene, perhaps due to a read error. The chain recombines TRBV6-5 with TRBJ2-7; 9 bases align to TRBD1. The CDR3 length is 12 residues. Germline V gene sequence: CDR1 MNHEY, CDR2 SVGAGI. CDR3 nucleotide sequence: TGTGCCAGCAGTTTATGGGGACAGGGCCCATCTTTC. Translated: CASSLWGQGPSF.

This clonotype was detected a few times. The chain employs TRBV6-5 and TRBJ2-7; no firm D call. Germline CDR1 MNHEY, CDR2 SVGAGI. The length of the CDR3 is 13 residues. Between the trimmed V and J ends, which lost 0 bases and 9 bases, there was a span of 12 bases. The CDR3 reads CASSYSSGYGQYF. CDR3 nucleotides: TGTGCCAGCAGTTACTCGAGTGGGTATGGGCAGTACTTC.

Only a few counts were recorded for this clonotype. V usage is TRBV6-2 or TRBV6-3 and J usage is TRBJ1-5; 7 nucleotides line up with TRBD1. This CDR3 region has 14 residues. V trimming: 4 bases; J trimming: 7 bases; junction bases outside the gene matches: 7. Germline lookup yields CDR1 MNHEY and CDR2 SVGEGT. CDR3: CASSFDREGQPQHF. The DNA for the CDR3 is TGTGCCAGCAGTTTTGACAGGGAAGGACAGCCCCAGCATTTT.

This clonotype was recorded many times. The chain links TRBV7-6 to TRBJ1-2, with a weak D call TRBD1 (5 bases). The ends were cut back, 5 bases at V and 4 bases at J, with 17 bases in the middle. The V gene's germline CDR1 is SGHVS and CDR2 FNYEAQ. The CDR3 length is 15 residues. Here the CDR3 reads CASSAGGGRSYGYTF. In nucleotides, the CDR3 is TGTGCCAGCAGCGCAGGTGGGGGTAGGAGCTATGGCTACACCTTC.

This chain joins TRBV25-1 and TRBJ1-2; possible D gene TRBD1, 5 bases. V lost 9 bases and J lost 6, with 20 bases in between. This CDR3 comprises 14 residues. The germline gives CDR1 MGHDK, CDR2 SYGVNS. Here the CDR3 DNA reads TGTGCCAGTCAGGGTGAGACCGGAGGGCATGGCTACACCTTC. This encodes CASQGETGGHGYTF.

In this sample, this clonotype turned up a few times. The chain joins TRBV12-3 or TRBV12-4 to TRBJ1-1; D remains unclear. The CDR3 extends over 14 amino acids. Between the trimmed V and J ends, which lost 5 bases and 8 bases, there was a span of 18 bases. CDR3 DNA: TGTGCCAGCAGTCCCGGTACTCTGCTCGCAGAAGCTTTCTTT. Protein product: CASSPGTLLAEAFF.

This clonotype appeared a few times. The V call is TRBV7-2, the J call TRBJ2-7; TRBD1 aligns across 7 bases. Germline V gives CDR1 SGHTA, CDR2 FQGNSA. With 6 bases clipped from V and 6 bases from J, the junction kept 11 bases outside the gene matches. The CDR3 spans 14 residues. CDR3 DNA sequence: TGTGCCAGCAGACCCGGACAGGTGATATCCGAGCAGTACTTC. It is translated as CASRPGQVISEQYF.

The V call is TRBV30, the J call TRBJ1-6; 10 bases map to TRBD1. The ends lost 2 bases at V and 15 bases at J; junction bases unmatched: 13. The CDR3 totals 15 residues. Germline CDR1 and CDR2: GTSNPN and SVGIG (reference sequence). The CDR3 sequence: CAWSRGDRGLGFLHF. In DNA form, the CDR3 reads TGTGCCTGGAGTCGCGGGGACAGGGGTCTAGGGTTCCTCCACTTT.

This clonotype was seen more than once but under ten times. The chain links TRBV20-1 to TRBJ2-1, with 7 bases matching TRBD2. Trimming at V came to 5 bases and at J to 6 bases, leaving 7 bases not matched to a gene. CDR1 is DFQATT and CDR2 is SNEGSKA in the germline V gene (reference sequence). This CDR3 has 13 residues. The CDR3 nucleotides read TGCAGTGCTTCTCCGGGGGGAAGCAATGAGCAGTTCTTC. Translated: CSASPGGSNEQFF.

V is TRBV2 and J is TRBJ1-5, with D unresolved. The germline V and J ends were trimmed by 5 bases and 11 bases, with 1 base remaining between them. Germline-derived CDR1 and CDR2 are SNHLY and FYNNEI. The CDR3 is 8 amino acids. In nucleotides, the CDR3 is TGTGCCAGCAGTTCCCAGCATTTT. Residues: CASSSQHF. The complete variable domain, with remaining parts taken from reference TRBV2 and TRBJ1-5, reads EPEVTQTPSHQVTQMGQEVILRCVPISNHLYFYWYRQILGQKVEFLVSFYNNEISEKSEIFDDQFSVERPDGSNFTLKIRSTKLEDSAMYFCASSSQHFGDGTRLSIL.

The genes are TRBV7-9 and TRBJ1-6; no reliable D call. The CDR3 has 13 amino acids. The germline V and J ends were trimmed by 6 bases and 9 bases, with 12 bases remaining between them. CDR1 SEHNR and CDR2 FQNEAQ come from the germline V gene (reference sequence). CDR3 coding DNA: TGTGCCAGCAGTTACTCCGGGAGTTCACCCCTCCACTTT. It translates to CASSYSGSSPLHF.